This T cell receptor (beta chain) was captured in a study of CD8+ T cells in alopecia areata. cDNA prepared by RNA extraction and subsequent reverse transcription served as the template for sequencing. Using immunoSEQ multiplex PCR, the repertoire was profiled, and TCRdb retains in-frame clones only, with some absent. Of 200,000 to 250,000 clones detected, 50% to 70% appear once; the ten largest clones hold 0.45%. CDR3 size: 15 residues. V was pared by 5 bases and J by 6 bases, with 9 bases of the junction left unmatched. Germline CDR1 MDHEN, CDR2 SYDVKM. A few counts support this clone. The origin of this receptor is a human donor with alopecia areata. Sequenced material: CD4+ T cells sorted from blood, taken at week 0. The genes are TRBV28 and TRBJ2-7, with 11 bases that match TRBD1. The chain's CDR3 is CASSLSGTGGREQYF. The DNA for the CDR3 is TGTGCCAGCAGTCTTTCCGGGACAGGGGGTCGCGAGCAGTACTTC.